This T cell receptor (beta chain) originates from a study of Graves' ophthalmopathy and Graves' hyperthyroidism. Amplification targeted the TCR beta CDR3 regions, with RNA transcripts as the source material. HTBI primers served in a first-round RT-PCR, which a second-round multiplex PCR followed. TCRdb ran MiXCR on the multiplex PCR reads and lists one entry per CDR3 protein. The repertoire holds 600,000 to 700,000 distinct CDR3 sequences, with under 50% as singletons. The germline V gene has CDR1 LNHNV and CDR2 YYDKDF (reference sequence). Deletions cut 1 base from V and 5 bases from J, with 15 bases between. The CDR3 runs 15 residues. A duration under 3 months, NOSPECS ≥4, CAS ≥3 and moderate-to-severe activity characterized the donors with ophthalmopathy. Additional autoimmune diseases, uncontrolled infections, pregnancy or lactation disqualified patients.

The clonotype comes from an adult man with Graves' ophthalmopathy. The V and J genes are TRBV15 and TRBJ2-7, with a tentative D call TRBD1 (5 bases). The sequencing input was peripheral blood. Here the CDR3 reads CATSRVGRVFHEQYF. The CDR3, as DNA: TGTGCCACCAGCAGAGTAGGCAGGGTTTTCCACGAGCAGTACTTC. The full variable domain, in which reference TRBV15 and TRBJ2-7 provide the parts outside the CDR3, is DAMVIQNPRYQVTQFGKPVTLSCSQTLNHNVMYWYQQKSSQAPKLLFHYYDKDFNNEADTPDNFQSRRPNTSFCFLDIRSPGLGDTAMYLCATSRVGRVFHEQYFGPGTRLTVT.